Reported below is one T cell receptor (beta chain). The antigen this receptor binds is unknown. Base qualities are not recorded, but no much larger clone differs from it by a single base. This sample is drawn from a study of blood T cell repertoires in COVID-19 (dated by TCRdb to 2020 to 2021). A note on the overall study: Samples from collaborators originated in the United States, Italy and Spain and spanned both the acute and convalescent phases of COVID-19. The prospective study material was composed of cDNA or gDNA derived from T cells, B-cell-depleted T cells, or PBMCs. The dataset comprised deeply sampled blood TCRbeta repertoires from subjects exposed to, actively infected with, or recovered from COVID-19. A freely available public database, intended as a resource for researchers studying the immune response to SARS-CoV-2, is where the repertoires were released. Samples came from the ongoing ImmuneRACE study (first 160 participants) plus 1,254 subjects from 6 global collaborators. The sample metadata nearly always contained a de-identified subject ID, COVID-19 status, age in years and sex. HLA class I and class II types, where available, came from metadata supplied by the sample provider rather than from assay-based typing. On the study overall, not on this receptor specifically: How much clinical and demographic metadata was included differed by source and by participant, and the metadata was provided uncurated.

In the prospective study, participants were about 18 to 95 years old, resided in about two dozen geographic areas of the United States, and were enrolled through a virtual design. In the prospective study, cohorts were assigned on the basis of participant-reported clinical history obtained from a screening survey and a study questionnaire. ImmuneRACE Cohort 3 recovered participants were defined by two consecutive negative NP/OP PCR tests, healthcare professional clearance, or symptom resolution. In the prospective study, mobile phlebotomists collected whole blood, serum and a nasopharyngeal or oropharyngeal swab from each participant. Over a roughly 2-month period, participants in the prospective study had the option of providing additional blood draws and questionnaires. Blood samples from the prospective study were shipped frozen or at room temperature prior to DNA extraction. TCRbeta CDR3 regions were amplified from genomic DNA using the immunoSEQ Assay, a bias-controlled multiplex PCR. For the original study's pipeline: Within the assay, amplification of reference gene primers was used to estimate how many nucleated cells each sample contained. Sequence reads were collapsed and filtered to measure the absolute abundance of every unique TCRbeta CDR3 rearrangement. Productive Simpson clonality was computed per sample as the square root of Simpson's diversity index over productive rearrangements. Imported from immuneACCESS, the table was reduced by TCRdb to in-frame sequences with V and J called. These copies leave out some clones; in studies compared against another copy, an unresolved V gene accounts for under half, and the cause of the remainder is not known. V, J and clone size were drawn from that table, and D and trimming were deduced from the DNA. Here the sample has 150,000 to 200,000 clones; just over 85% occur a single time. The ten largest clones take up roughly 9% of the sample.

Taken from the germline V gene (reference sequence), the CDR1 and CDR2 loops are SEHNR and FQNEAQ. V is cut back by 3 bases and J by 8 bases, with 7 bases in the junction unmatched. The CDR3 has 15 amino acids, counting the end cysteine and phenylalanine. Only the CDR3 DNA is retained, 45 bases long and in frame from the first base. The source is a woman between 18 and 30 years old who had recovered from COVID-19. Source material: PBMCs or T cells enriched from blood (not recorded which). The rearrangement joined TRBV7-9 to TRBJ2-1, with 10 bases in between that match TRBD2. The CDR3 amino acid sequence is: CASSFTSGVLDEQFF. In nucleotides, the sequence is TGTGCCAGCAGCTTCACTAGCGGGGTTTTGGATGAGCAGTTCTTC. Supplemented by the reference TRBV7-9 and TRBJ2-1 proteins around the CDR3, the complete variable domain is DTGVSQNPRHKITKRGQNVTFRCDPISEHNRLYWYRQTLGQGPEFLTYFQNEAQLEKSRLLSDRFSAERPKGSFSTLEIQRTEQGDSAMYLCASSFTSGVLDEQFFGPGTRLTVL.